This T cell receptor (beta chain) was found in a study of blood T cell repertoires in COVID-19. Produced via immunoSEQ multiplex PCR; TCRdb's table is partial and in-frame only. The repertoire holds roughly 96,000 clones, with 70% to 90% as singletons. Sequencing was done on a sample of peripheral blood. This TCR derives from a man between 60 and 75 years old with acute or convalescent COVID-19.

This CDR3 reads CASSLATSRTDTQYF. CDR3 nucleotide sequence: TGTGCCAGCAGCTTAGCCACTAGCAGGACAGATACGCAGTATTTT. The genes are TRBV7-2 and TRBJ2-3; D possibly corresponds to TRBD2 (6 bases). V was shortened by 0 bases and J by 3 bases, with 10 bases between the two germline ends. Germline V lookup: CDR1 SGHTA, CDR2 FQGNSA. CDR3 length: 15 amino acids.